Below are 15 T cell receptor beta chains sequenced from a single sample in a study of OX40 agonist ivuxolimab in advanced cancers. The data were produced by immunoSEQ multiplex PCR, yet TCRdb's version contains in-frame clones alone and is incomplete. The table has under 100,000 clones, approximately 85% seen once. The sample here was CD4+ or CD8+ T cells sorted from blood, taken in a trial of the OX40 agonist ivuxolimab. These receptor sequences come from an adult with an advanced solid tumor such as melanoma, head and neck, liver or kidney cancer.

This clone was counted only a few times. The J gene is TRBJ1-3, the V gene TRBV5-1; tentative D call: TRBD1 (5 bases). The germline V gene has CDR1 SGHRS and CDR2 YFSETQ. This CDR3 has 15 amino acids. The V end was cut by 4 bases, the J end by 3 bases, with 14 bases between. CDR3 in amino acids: CASSRDGGFGNTIYF. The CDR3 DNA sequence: TGCGCCAGCAGCCGGGACGGAGGATTTGGAAACACCATATATTTT.

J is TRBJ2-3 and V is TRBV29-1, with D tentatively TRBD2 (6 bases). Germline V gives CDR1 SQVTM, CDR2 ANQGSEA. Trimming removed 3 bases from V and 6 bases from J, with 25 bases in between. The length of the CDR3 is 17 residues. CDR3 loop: CSVEVGGVSTRVDTQYF. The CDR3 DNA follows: TGCAGCGTTGAGGTGGGCGGGGTAAGCACGAGGGTTGATACGCAGTATTTT.

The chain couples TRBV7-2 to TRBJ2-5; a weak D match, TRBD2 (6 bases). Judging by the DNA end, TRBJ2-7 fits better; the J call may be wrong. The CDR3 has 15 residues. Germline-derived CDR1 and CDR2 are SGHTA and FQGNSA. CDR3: CASSLEVSGVYEQYF. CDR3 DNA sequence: TGTGCCAGCAGCTTAGAGGTTAGCGGAGTATACGAGCAGTACTTC.

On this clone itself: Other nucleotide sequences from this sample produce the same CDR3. The CDR3 region is CASSVNTGELFF. In nucleotides, the CDR3 is TGTGCCAGCAGCGTGAACACCGGGGAGCTGTTTTTT. The J gene is TRBJ2-2, the V gene TRBV9; D is uncertain. V was trimmed by 2 bases and J by 1 base, leaving 0 bases between them. CDR3 size: 12 residues. Per the germline V gene, CDR1 is SGDLS and CDR2 is YYNGEE. The full variable domain, in which reference TRBV9 and TRBJ2-2 provide the parts outside the CDR3, is DSGVTQTPKHLITATGQRVTLRCSPRSGDLSVYWYQQSLDQGLQFLIQYYNGEERAKGNILERFSAQQFPDLHSELNLSSLELGDSALYFCASSVNTGELFFGEGSRLTVL.

The CDR3 bases are TGCGCCAGCAGCCGGGGAGGGGCAGCCCTCAACTATGGCTACACCTTC. Its protein product is CASSRGGAALNYGYTF. The chain uses TRBV5-1 and TRBJ1-2; D is possibly TRBD1 (5 bases). The CDR3 length is 16 residues. V was clipped by 4 bases and J by 2 bases, with 18 bases between them. The germline V gene encodes CDR1 SGHRS and CDR2 YFSETQ.

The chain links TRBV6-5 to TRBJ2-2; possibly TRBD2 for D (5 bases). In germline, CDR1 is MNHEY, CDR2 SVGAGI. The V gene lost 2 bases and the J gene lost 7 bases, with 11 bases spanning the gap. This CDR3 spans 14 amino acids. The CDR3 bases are TGTGCCAGCAGTTACGGGGAGTGGGACGGGGAGCTGTTTTTT. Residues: CASSYGEWDGELFF.

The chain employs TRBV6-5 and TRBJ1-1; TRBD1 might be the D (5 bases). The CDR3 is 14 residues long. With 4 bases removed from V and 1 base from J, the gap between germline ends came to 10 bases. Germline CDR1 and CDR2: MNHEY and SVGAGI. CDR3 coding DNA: TGTGCCAGCAGTTCCCGGGACGGGAACACTGAAGCTTTCTTT. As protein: CASSSRDGNTEAFF.

CDR3 amino acids: CASSGQGWNQPQHF. The CDR3 nucleotides read TGTGCCAGCTCGGGACAGGGGTGGAATCAGCCCCAGCATTTT. V is TRBV27 and J is TRBJ1-5; TRBD1 aligns across 10 bases. The CDR3 consists of 14 residues. J was trimmed by 4 bases and V by 8 bases; bases with no gene match: 5. Germline CDR1 is MNHEY and CDR2 is SMNVEV (reference sequence).

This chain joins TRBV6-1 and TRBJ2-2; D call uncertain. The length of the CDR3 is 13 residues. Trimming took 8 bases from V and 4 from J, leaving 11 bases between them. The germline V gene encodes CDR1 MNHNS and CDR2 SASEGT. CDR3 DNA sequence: TGTGCCAGCCCAGAGCCGTCCACCGGGGAGCTGTTTTTT. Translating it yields CASPEPSTGELFF.

The CDR3 DNA is TGTGCCAGCAGTCTGGGCGGGGGGGGCAATGAGCAGTTCTTC. Its protein is CASSLGGGGNEQFF. The chain combines TRBV6-6 with TRBJ2-1, with 9 bases aligning to TRBD2. Germline lookup yields CDR1 MNHNY and CDR2 SVGAGI (reference sequence). The trim removed 5 bases at V and 6 bases at J, leaving 5 bases unmatched. There are 14 residues in the CDR3.

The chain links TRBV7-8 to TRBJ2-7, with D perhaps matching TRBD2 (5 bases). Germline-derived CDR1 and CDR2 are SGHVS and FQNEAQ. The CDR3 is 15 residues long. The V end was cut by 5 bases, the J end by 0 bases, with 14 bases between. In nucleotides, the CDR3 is TGTGCCAGCAGCCCCTGGACTGATTACTCCTACGAGCAGTACTTC. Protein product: CASSPWTDYSYEQYF.

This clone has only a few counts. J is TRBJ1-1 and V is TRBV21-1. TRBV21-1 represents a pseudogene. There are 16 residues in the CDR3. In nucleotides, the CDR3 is TGTGCCAGCACCCTCTGGGGAGGGGTTCGGGACACTGAAGCTTTCTTT. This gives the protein CASTLWGGVRDTEAFF.

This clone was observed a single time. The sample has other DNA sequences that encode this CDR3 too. The DNA for the CDR3 is TGTGCCAGCAGCGCAACAGGAGGCGTCGTGTACGAGCAGTACTTC. Translation: CASSATGGVVYEQYF. The chain recombines TRBV5-4 with TRBJ2-7; either TRBD1 or TRBD2 may supply D (5 bases each). The germline CDR1 and CDR2 sequences are SGHNT and YYREEE (reference sequence). The CDR3 loop spans 15 amino acids. Trimming removed 4 bases from V and 4 bases from J, with 18 bases in between. Supplemented by reference TRBV5-4 and TRBJ2-7, the full variable domain reads ETGVTQSPTHLIKTRGQQVTLRCSSQSGHNTVSWYQQALGQGPQFIFQYYREEENGRGNFPPRFSGLQFPNYSSELNVNALELDDSALYLCASSATGGVVYEQYFGPGTRLTVT.

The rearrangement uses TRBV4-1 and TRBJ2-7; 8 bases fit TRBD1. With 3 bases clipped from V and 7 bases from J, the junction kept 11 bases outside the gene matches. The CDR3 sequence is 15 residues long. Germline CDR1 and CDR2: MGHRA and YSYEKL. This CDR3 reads CASSHQDQGAGEQYF. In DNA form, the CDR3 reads TGCGCCAGCAGCCACCAGGACCAGGGGGCGGGTGAGCAGTACTTC.

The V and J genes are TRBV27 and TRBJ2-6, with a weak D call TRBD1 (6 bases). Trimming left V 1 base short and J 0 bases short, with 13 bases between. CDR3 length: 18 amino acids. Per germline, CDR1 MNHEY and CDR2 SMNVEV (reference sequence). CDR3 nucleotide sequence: TGTGCCAGCAGTTTATTTCCAGGGGATAGCTCTGGGGCCAACGTCCTGACTTTC. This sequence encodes CASSLFPGDSSGANVLTF.